This T cell receptor beta chain appears in the sequencing data of a study of blood T cell repertoires in COVID-19. Overall study: Samples of COVID-19 (acute and convalescent) were obtained from the United States, Italy and Spain. Nucleic acid was either cDNA or gDNA, and it came from T cells, B-cell-depleted T cells, or PBMCs.

CDR3 length: 15 amino acids. Germline V gene sequence: CDR1 SGHKS, CDR2 YYEKEE (reference sequence). Trimming removed 4 bases from V and 4 bases from J; junction bases left unmatched: 5. Methods used by the authors: Reference gene primer amplification gave nucleated cell count estimates. Using immunoSEQ multiplex PCR, the repertoire was profiled, and TCRdb retains in-frame clones only, with some absent. V and J calls and clone size are given by that table; D and trimming were obtained from the DNA. The data show 90,000 or so clones, about 89% seen once. The J gene is TRBJ2-1, the V gene TRBV5-5; TRBD2 agrees at 10 bases. The sample taken for sequencing was peripheral blood. The sequence came from a human donor in a cohort sampled during active COVID-19. CDR3 sequence reads: CASSPGTSAYNEQFF. The CDR3, as DNA: TGTGCCAGCAGCCCTGGGACTAGCGCATACAATGAGCAGTTCTTC.